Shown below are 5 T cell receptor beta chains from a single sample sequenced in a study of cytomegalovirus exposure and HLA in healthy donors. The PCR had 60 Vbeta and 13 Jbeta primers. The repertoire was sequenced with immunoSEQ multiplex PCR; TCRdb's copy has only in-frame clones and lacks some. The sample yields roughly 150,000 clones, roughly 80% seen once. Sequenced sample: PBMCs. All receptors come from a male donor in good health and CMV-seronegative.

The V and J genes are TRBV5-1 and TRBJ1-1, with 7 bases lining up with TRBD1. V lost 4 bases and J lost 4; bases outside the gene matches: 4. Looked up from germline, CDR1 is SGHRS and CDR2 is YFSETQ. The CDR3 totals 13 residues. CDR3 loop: CASSPGGSTEAFF. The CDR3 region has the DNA TGCGCCAGCAGCCCAGGGGGGAGCACTGAAGCTTTCTTT. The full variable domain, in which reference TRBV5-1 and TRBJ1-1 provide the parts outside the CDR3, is KAGVTQTPRYLIKTRGQQVTLSCSPISGHRSVSWYQQTPGQGLQFLFEYFSETQRNKGNFPGRFSGRQFSNSRSEMNVSTLELGDSALYLCASSPGGSTEAFFGQGTRLTVV.

The CDR3 is CASSENLVGDYGYTF. CDR3 coding DNA: TGTGCCAGCAGTGAAAATCTGGTAGGGGACTATGGCTACACCTTC. V usage is TRBV6-1 and J usage is TRBJ1-2; D perhaps matches TRBD1 (5 bases). The length of the CDR3 is 15 residues. V lost 2 bases and J 3 bases, leaving 13 bases between the germline ends. Germline-derived CDR1 and CDR2 are MNHNS and SASEGT.

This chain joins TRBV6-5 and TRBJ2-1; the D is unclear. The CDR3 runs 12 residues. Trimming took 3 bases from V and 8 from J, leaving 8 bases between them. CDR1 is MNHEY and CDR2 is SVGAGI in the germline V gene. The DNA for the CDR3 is TGTGCCAGCAGTTATGCCCCAGATGAGCAGTTCTTC. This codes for CASSYAPDEQFF.

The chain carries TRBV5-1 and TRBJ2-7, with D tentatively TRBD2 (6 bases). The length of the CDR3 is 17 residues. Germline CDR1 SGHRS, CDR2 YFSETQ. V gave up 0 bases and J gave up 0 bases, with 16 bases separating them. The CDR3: CASSLGAGRSASYEQYF. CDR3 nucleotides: TGCGCCAGCAGCTTGGGTGCGGGAAGATCGGCCTCCTACGAGCAGTACTTC.

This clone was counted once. CDR3 in amino acids: CASSSPRTGRGTEAFF. DNA of the CDR3: TGCGCCAGCAGCTCACCCAGGACAGGGCGGGGGACTGAAGCTTTCTTT. The J gene is TRBJ1-1, the V gene TRBV5-1; 8 bases agree with TRBD1. This CDR3 spans 16 amino acids. Germline V lookup: CDR1 SGHRS, CDR2 YFSETQ. V gave up 3 bases and J gave up 5 bases; unmatched junction bases: 12.